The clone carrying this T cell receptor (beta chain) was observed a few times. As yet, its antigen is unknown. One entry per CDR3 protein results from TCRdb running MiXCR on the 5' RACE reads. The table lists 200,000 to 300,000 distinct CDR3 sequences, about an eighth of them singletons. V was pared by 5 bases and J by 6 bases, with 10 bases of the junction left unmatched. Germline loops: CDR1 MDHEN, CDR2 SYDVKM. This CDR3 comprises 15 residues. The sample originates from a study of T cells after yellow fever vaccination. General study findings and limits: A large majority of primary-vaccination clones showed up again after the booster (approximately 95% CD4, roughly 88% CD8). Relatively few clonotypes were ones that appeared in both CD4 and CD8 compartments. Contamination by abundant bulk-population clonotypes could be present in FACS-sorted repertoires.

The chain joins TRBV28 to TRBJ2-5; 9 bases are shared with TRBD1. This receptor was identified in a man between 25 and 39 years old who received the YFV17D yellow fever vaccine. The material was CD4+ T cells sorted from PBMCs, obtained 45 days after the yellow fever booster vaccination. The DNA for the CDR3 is TGTGCCAGCAGTCCACAACCGGACAGGGGAAAGACCCAGTACTTC. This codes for CASSPQPDRGKTQYF.